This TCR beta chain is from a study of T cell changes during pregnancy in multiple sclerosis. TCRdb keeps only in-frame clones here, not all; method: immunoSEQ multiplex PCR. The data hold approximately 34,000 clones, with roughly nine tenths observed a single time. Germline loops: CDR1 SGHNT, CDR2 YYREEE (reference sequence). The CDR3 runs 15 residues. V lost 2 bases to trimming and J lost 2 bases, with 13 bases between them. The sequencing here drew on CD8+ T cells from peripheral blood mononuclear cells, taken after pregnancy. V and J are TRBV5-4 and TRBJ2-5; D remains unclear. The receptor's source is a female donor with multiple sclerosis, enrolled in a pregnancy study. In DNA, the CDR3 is TGTGCCAGCAGCTTCCCGAGATCAACTCAAGAGACCCAGTACTTC. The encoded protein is CASSFPRSTQETQYF.